What follows describes a single T cell receptor (beta chain). This entry is derived from a study of blood T cell repertoires in COVID-19. Looking at the study overall: The United States, Italy and Spain were the sources of the acute and convalescent COVID-19 samples. The analysed material was cDNA or gDNA that came from T cells, B-cell-depleted T cells, or PBMCs.

How the authors handled the data: How many nucleated cells were present was estimated from reference gene primer amplification. Generated by immunoSEQ multiplex PCR, the TCRdb table keeps only in-frame clones and is missing some. The V and J calls and clone size are taken from that table; D and trimming were inferred from the DNA. In the table there are roughly 97,000 clones, less than 90% of which are singletons. What was sequenced was peripheral blood. This TCR was sampled from a human donor in a cohort sampled during active COVID-19.

CDR3 sequence reads: CASKGQINSPLHF. In DNA form, the CDR3 reads TGTGCCAGCAAGGGACAGATAAACTCACCCCTCCACTTT. The rearrangement links TRBV6-5 to TRBJ1-6; 7 bases are a match to TRBD1. J was trimmed by 10 bases and V by 7 bases; bases with no gene match: 7. The CDR3 runs to 13 residues. Germline CDR1 reads MNHEY; CDR2 reads SVGAGI.